This TCR beta chain was found in a study of CD8+CD57+ T cells in acquired aplastic anemia. Broader study findings: Patients and controls had CD8+ Simpson's diversity values that were not significantly distinct.

The use of genomic DNA as template underpinned the TCR beta VDJ and CDR3 profiling. One entry per CDR3 protein, called by TCRdb with MiXCR from the reads. This sample yields hundreds of thousands of distinct CDR3 sequences, of which about two thirds are seen a single time; approximately 4% belongs to the top ten. About this clonotype itself: Its target is not known.

Deletions cut 7 bases from V and 3 bases from J, with 12 bases between. CDR3 length equals 13 residues. Germline V gene sequence: CDR1 SGHVS, CDR2 FQNEAQ. Sample: sorted CD4+, CD8+, or CD8+CD57+ T cells (not recorded which) from PBMCs. This chain joins TRBV7-8 and TRBJ1-1; D is unclear. The sequence derives from a human donor in good health, serving as a control. This CDR3 reads CASIESLDTEAFF. CDR3 in DNA: TGTGCCAGCATAGAGAGTTTAGACACTGAAGCTTTCTTT.